The present entry profiles one TCR beta chain with its context. The antigen is not known. CDR1 and CDR2 (germline): LGHDT, YNNKEL (reference sequence). The CDR3 covers 16 residues. The V and J ends lost 5 bases and 5 bases, in that order; junction bases with no gene match: 5. Repertoires were generated with immunoSEQ multiplex PCR, while TCRdb's copy carries only in-frame clones and drops some. The sample contains roughly 200,000 clones, about nine tenths of which appear only once. This sample was taken from a study of T cell responses to AZD1222 COVID-19 vaccine. Broader study findings: Only after the peak T cell response were repertoires sampled. Epitopes outside B.1.351 and B.1.1.7 mutated regions reportedly drew nearly half of spike TCRs.

This chain uses TRBV3-1 (or the pseudogene TRBV3-2) with TRBJ2-5, with 16 nucleotides matching TRBD2. The clonotype originates from an adult who received the AZD1222 COVID-19 vaccine. This material consisted of peripheral blood, taken 28 days after the second AZD1222 dose. DNA for the CDR3: TGTGCCAGCAGCTACGGGACTAGCGGGGGGGTGGAGACCCAGTACTTC. As protein: CASSYGTSGGVETQYF.